The clone carrying this TCR beta chain was picked up a small number of times. MiXCR, run by TCRdb on the 5' RACE reads, gives a single entry per CDR3 protein. The sample yields some 1,600,000 distinct CDR3 sequences, 25% to 35% seen once. This specimen comes from a study of identical twins. V lost 2 bases to trimming and J lost 3 bases, with 8 bases between them. The CDR3 consists of 14 residues. Germline CDR1 SGHTA, CDR2 FQGNSA. Sequenced material: cord blood. The J gene is TRBJ1-5, the V gene TRBV7-2; D unresolved. The receptor's source is a newborn girl in good health. The CDR3 region has the DNA TGTGCCAGCAGCTTATTATCAGTCAATCAGCCCCAGCATTTT. As protein: CASSLLSVNQPQHF.